These 9 T cell receptor beta chains were all obtained from the same sample, sequenced in a study of blood T cell repertoires in COVID-19. Data came from immunoSEQ multiplex PCR; TCRdb stores just in-frame clones and leaves some out. The data show 150,000 to 200,000 clones, 70% to 90% seen once. The sequencing input was peripheral blood. These receptor sequences come from a man between 45 and 60 years old with active or convalescent COVID-19.

DNA for the CDR3: TGTGCCAGCAGTAGGACAGGCAGTGAAAAACTGTTTTTT. Translated: CASSRTGSEKLFF. V usage is TRBV6-5 and J usage is TRBJ1-4; 7 bases map to TRBD1. J gave up 7 bases and V 5 bases, and 4 bases lay outside the gene matches. Germline V gene data show CDR1 as MNHEY and CDR2 as SVGAGI. The CDR3 spans 13 residues.

The chain employs TRBV11-1 and TRBJ1-1; D may be TRBD1 (5 bases). Trimming shortened V by 1 base and J by 1 base, and 7 bases separated the two germline ends. CDR1 is SGHAT, CDR2 FQDESV, per germline (reference sequence). This CDR3 comprises 14 residues. CDR3: CASSLGGPNTEAFF. The DNA of the CDR3 is TGTGCCAGCAGCTTAGGGGGCCCGAACACTGAAGCTTTCTTT.

This chain joins TRBV12-3 or TRBV12-4 and TRBJ1-2; 9 positions agree with TRBD1. With V trimmed by 8 bases and J by 8 bases, 6 bases remained unmatched. This CDR3 is 12 amino acids long. The CDR3 region is CASGQGTVGYTF. In nucleotides, the CDR3 is TGTGCCAGCGGACAGGGGACTGTGGGCTACACCTTC.

This chain connects TRBV6-4 to TRBJ1-1; TRBD1 matches 7 bases. The germline gives CDR1 MRHNA, CDR2 SNTAGT. The CDR3 is 13 amino acids. Losses at the gene ends were 5 bases for V and 4 bases for J; bases not matched to a gene: 4. CDR3 sequence reads: CASSLAGGTEAFF. CDR3 coding DNA: TGTGCCAGCAGTCTGGCAGGGGGCACTGAAGCTTTCTTT.

The J gene is TRBJ1-2, the V gene TRBV12-5; TRBD1 agrees at 8 bases. CDR1 and CDR2 (germline): LGHNT, FRNRAP. With 7 bases clipped from V and 4 bases from J, the junction kept 8 bases outside the gene matches. This CDR3 contains 14 residues. The CDR3 DNA sequence: TGTGCTAGTGTACGGACAGGGCCCAGCTATGGCTACACCTTC. It translates to CASVRTGPSYGYTF.

This chain connects TRBV18 to TRBJ1-1; 9 nucleotides match TRBD1. The CDR3 is made up of 12 amino acids. CDR1 is KGHSH, CDR2 LQKENI, per germline. The trim removed 4 bases at V and 7 bases at J, leaving 1 base unmatched. The CDR3 region is CASSLDRGEAFF. CDR3 nucleotide sequence: TGTGCCAGCTCACTGGACAGGGGTGAAGCTTTCTTT.

This CDR3 reads CASRIQGALDEQYF. The CDR3 DNA reads TGTGCCAGCAGGATACAGGGGGCGCTGGACGAGCAGTACTTC. The chain recombines TRBV6-5 with TRBJ2-7; 9 bases line up with TRBD1. Trimming took 6 bases from V and 5 from J; bases not matched to a gene: 8. From germline, CDR1 is MNHEY and CDR2 SVGAGI. The CDR3 covers 14 residues.

This chain connects TRBV18 to TRBJ2-1; weak D call: TRBD1 (6 bases). Trimming removed 3 bases at V and 7 bases at J, with 16 bases between. CDR1 and CDR2 from the germline V gene are KGHSH and LQKENI. The CDR3 length is 15 residues. CDR3 nucleotides: TGTGCCAGCTCACCGACTCCGCCAGGGGTAAATGAGCAGTTCTTC. Its protein product is CASSPTPPGVNEQFF.

V usage is TRBV7-2 and J usage is TRBJ2-4, with 15 bases aligning to TRBD2. Per germline, CDR1 SGHTA and CDR2 FQGNSA. The CDR3 consists of 18 residues. The J segment lost 8 bases and the V segment lost 2 bases, leaving 10 bases of the junction unmatched. In DNA form, the CDR3 reads TGTGCCAGCAGCTTATTAGGGACTAGCGGGGGGACGGAGCACATTCAGTACTTC. It translates to CASSLLGTSGGTEHIQYF.